The 16 T cell receptor beta chains given below trace back to one sample, sequenced in a study of T cell repertoires in cytomegalovirus infection. TCRdb used MiXCR to reprocess the reads, holding one entry per CDR3 protein. Among fewer than 250,000 distinct CDR3 sequences listed, about 23% were seen once. Sequencing input: CD8+ T cells from PBMCs. These receptor sequences come from a human donor in good health (CMV status not recorded). Some clones in this sample may be carry-over from other donors' samples.

The table lists this clonotype with a few counts. The rearrangement joins TRBV19 to TRBJ2-7, with TRBD1 matching over 7 bases. CDR1 is LNHDA and CDR2 is SQIVND in the germline V gene (reference sequence). V trimming: 2 bases; J trimming: 1 base; junction bases outside the gene matches: 5. This CDR3 is 15 amino acids long. CDR3 DNA: TGTGCCAGTAGTATAAGGTCAGGGGGATCCTACGAGCAGTACTTC. The encoded protein is CASSIRSGGSYEQYF.

The rearrangement uses TRBV20-1 and TRBJ2-7; TRBD1 matches at 8 bases. Germline CDR1 DFQATT, CDR2 SNEGSKA (reference sequence). This CDR3 is built from 14 residues. J lost 0 bases, V lost 5 bases, and 6 bases had no gene match. The DNA of the CDR3 is TGCAGTGCTGAGGACAGGGTGAGCTCCTACGAGCAGTACTTC. Protein: CSAEDRVSSYEQYF.

This clonotype has only one observation. Mismatch with germline at one junction end may stem from a read error. The rearrangement links TRBV7-9 to TRBJ2-1; 7 bases agree with TRBD2. Germline CDR1 SEHNR, CDR2 FQNEAQ (reference sequence). This CDR3 spans 18 amino acids. The CDR3 sequence: CAISLVISGLRDLNEQFF. The CDR3 nucleotides read TGTGCCATCAGCTTAGTGATTAGCGGGTTACGCGACCTAAATGAGCAGTTCTTC.

This clonotype has a count of ten or more. V usage is TRBV7-2 and J usage is TRBJ1-1; D is uncertain. The V end was cut by 2 bases, the J end by 6 bases, with 13 bases between. This CDR3 has 14 residues. The germline CDR1 and CDR2 sequences are SGHTA and FQGNSA. The CDR3 loop is CASSLLGSSAEAFF. CDR3 DNA sequence: TGTGCCAGCAGCTTATTGGGAAGTTCCGCTGAAGCTTTCTTT.

There are many counts of this clonotype. The chain combines TRBV11-2 with TRBJ2-1; D call uncertain. Trimming pared 6 bases from V and 3 bases from J, leaving 15 bases between. Germline V gene data show CDR1 as SGHAT and CDR2 as FQNNGV. The CDR3 contains 15 residues. CDR3 DNA sequence: TGTGCCAGCAGTGGGATTCTAGGTATCTACAATGAGCAGTTCTTC. This codes for CASSGILGIYNEQFF.

This clonotype was detected a few times. V gene TRBV5-6 combines with J gene TRBJ1-5; 10 bases are shared with TRBD1. Germline V gene lookup returns CDR1 SGHDT and CDR2 YYEEEE. The CDR3 is made up of 15 amino acids. Germline trimming cut 4 bases from V and 2 bases from J; bases unmatched to any gene: 3. This CDR3 reads CASSVGQGGNQPQHF. In nucleotides, the CDR3 is TGTGCCAGCAGCGTTGGACAGGGGGGCAATCAGCCCCAGCATTTT.

V usage is TRBV12-3 or TRBV12-4 and J usage is TRBJ2-1; 9 bases align to TRBD1. The CDR3 length is 16 residues. The ends lost 6 bases at V and 5 bases at J; junction bases unmatched: 11. This CDR3 is CASRNEGQGSHNEQFF. In nucleotides, the CDR3 is TGTGCCAGCAGAAATGAGGGACAGGGATCGCACAATGAGCAGTTCTTC.

Only a few counts were recorded for this clonotype. The J gene is TRBJ2-1, the V gene TRBV19; TRBD2 is a possible D gene (5 bases). This CDR3 spans 12 amino acids. Trimming pared 10 bases from V and 3 bases from J, leaving 10 bases between. Germline loops: CDR1 LNHDA, CDR2 SQIVND (reference sequence). CDR3 coding DNA: TGTGCCACCGGGGTTGACTACAATGAGCAGTTCTTC. It codes for CATGVDYNEQFF.

This clonotype was counted ten times or more. This chain uses TRBV12-5 with TRBJ2-5; TRBD1 agrees at 11 bases. From germline, CDR1 is LGHNT and CDR2 FRNRAP. The CDR3 has 16 residues. Germline trimming cut 7 bases from V and 4 bases from J; bases unmatched to any gene: 11. CDR3 coding DNA: TGTGCTAGTGCCCCGATCCGGGACAGGGGGACAGAGACCCAGTACTTC. It codes for CASAPIRDRGTETQYF.

Only a few counts were recorded for this clonotype. A read error may produce the germline difference seen at one junction end. This chain joins TRBV2 and TRBJ2-1; D may be TRBD1 (5 bases). The CDR3 extends over 13 amino acids. Germline CDR1 is SNHLY and CDR2 is FYNNEI. DNA for the CDR3: TGTGCCAGCAGTGAACAGGGCCGGAATGAGCAGCTCTTC. This sequence encodes CASSEQGRNEQLF.

This clonotype was found many times. The chain joins TRBV12-3 or TRBV12-4 to TRBJ2-2, with D uncertain. This CDR3 region has 14 residues. V was shortened by 5 bases and J by 3 bases, with 10 bases between the two germline ends. This CDR3 reads CASSRSAYTGELFF. In nucleotides, the CDR3 is TGTGCCAGCAGTAGGTCGGCCTACACCGGGGAGCTGTTTTTT.

The chain recombines TRBV12-3 or TRBV12-4 with TRBJ2-5, with 7 positions matching TRBD1. This CDR3 is built from 15 residues. The trim removed 6 bases at V and 0 bases at J, leaving 7 bases unmatched. The CDR3 reads CASSQDTGDQETQYF. CDR3 nucleotides: TGTGCCAGCAGCCAGGACACAGGGGACCAAGAGACCCAGTACTTC.

This clonotype was recorded a few times. The chain joins TRBV7-9 to TRBJ2-2; D is unclear. Trimming removed 0 bases from V and 6 bases from J, with 5 bases in between. This CDR3 contains 13 residues. Germline CDR1 and CDR2: SEHNR and FQNEAQ (reference sequence). The CDR3 DNA follows: TGTGCCAGCAGCTTAGCGGTAGCCGGGGAGCTGTTTTTT. Its protein product is CASSLAVAGELFF.

This clonotype occurred a few times. The gene calls are TRBV19 and TRBJ2-1; TRBD2 might be the D (6 bases). The CDR3 runs 15 residues. CDR1 and CDR2 from the germline V gene are LNHDA and SQIVND (reference sequence). V lost 3 bases and J 4 bases, leaving 13 bases between the germline ends. The CDR3 loop reads CASSIPGERYNEQFF. The DNA for the CDR3 is TGTGCCAGTAGTATTCCGGGAGAGAGGTACAATGAGCAGTTCTTC.

At least ten counts were recorded for this clonotype. This chain uses TRBV7-6 with TRBJ2-7, with 8 bases matching TRBD1. The CDR3 covers 16 residues. After removal of 5 bases from V and 0 bases from J, the junction contained 9 bases not matched to a gene. The germline V gene encodes CDR1 SGHVS and CDR2 FNYEAQ. The CDR3 protein is CASSPLWTGSSYEQYF. Here the CDR3 DNA reads TGTGCCAGCAGCCCTTTGTGGACAGGGAGCTCCTACGAGCAGTACTTC. Based on the CDR3 plus reference TRBV7-6 and TRBJ2-7, the full variable domain is GAGVSQSPRYKVTKRGQDVALRCDPISGHVSLYWYRQALGQGPEFLTYFNYEAQQDKSGLPNDRFSAERPEGSISTLTIQRTEQRDSAMYRCASSPLWTGSSYEQYFGPGTRLTVT.

This clonotype was picked up a small number of times. V gene TRBV6-2 or TRBV6-3 combines with J gene TRBJ2-1; D may be TRBD2 (5 bases). This CDR3 comprises 17 residues. V was shortened by 2 bases and J by 2 bases, with 16 bases between the two germline ends. Germline loops: CDR1 MNHEY, CDR2 SVGEGT. This CDR3 reads CASSYILHSRAYNEQFF. DNA for the CDR3: TGTGCCAGCAGTTACATCTTGCACTCGCGGGCCTACAATGAGCAGTTCTTC.